The 9 T cell receptor beta chains reported below all come from one sample, sequenced in a study of molecular identifiers for immune sequencing clone quantification. TCRdb passed the PCR reads through MiXCR, listing each CDR3 protein once. The table records about 510,000 distinct CDR3 sequences, 20% to 25% of them present only once. The sample taken for sequencing was naive CD8+ T cells from blood, with Jurkat cell RNA spiked in. Subset meaning: FACS-sorted CD8+CD4-CCR7+CD45RA+ naive T cells. The receptor set was obtained from a human donor in good health. Some libraries in this study had Jurkat cell RNA spiked in.

This chain uses TRBV7-6 with TRBJ2-1, with 7 bases aligning to TRBD1. CDR1 and CDR2 from the germline V gene are SGHVS and FNYEAQ. With 2 bases clipped from V and 5 bases from J, the junction kept 6 bases outside the gene matches. This CDR3 region has 15 residues. The CDR3 bases are TGTGCCAGCAGCTTATATGGGACAGCAAACAATGAGCAGTTCTTC. Its protein is CASSLYGTANNEQFF.

The rearrangement links TRBV4-3 to TRBJ2-6; TRBD1 aligns across 9 bases. After removal of 4 bases from V and 1 base from J, the junction contained 8 bases not matched to a gene. The CDR3 runs to 18 residues. CDR1 is LGHNA, CDR2 YSLEER, per germline. CDR3 loop: CASSPWGQGGSGANVLTF. In nucleotides, the CDR3 is TGCGCCAGCAGCCCATGGGGACAGGGTGGATCTGGGGCCAACGTCCTGACTTTC.

The chain's CDR3 is CASSPDWTGSYNEQFF. CDR3 sequence (DNA): TGCGCCAGCAGCCCAGATTGGACAGGTTCCTACAATGAGCAGTTCTTC. This chain links TRBV4-3 with TRBJ2-1, with 7 nucleotides matching TRBD1. J gave up 1 base and V 4 bases, and 7 bases lay outside the gene matches. CDR1 LGHNA and CDR2 YSLEER come from the germline V gene. CDR3 length: 16 residues.

This clonotype was detected ten times or more. This chain links TRBV12-5 with TRBJ2-1; a possible D gene is TRBD2 (5 bases). Germline lookup yields CDR1 LGHNT and CDR2 FRNRAP. The CDR3 extends over 13 amino acids. Trimming removed 0 bases from V and 9 bases from J, with 9 bases in between. The CDR3 nucleotides are TGTGCTAGTGGTTTGGTCCTAGCCGGTGAGCAGTTCTTC. It is translated as CASGLVLAGEQFF.

The CDR3 DNA sequence: TGTGCCAGCACCCTAGTCGAGGAGCAGTTCTTC. Its protein is CASTLVEEQFF. This rearrangement joins TRBV13 to TRBJ2-1, with D unresolved. Germline CDR1 is PRHDT and CDR2 is FYEKMQ (reference sequence). V was cut by 7 bases and J by 10 bases, with 11 bases left in between. This CDR3 is built from 11 residues.

This clonotype was found a few times. The V call is TRBV12-3 or TRBV12-4, the J call TRBJ2-5; 9 bases map to TRBD2. The J segment lost 1 base and the V segment lost 6 bases, leaving 6 bases of the junction unmatched. The CDR3 has 15 residues. This CDR3 reads CASSPSSGGQETQYF. The DNA of the CDR3 is TGTGCCAGCAGCCCGAGTAGCGGGGGCCAAGAGACCCAGTACTTC.

This clonotype has a handful of counts. V is TRBV28 and J is TRBJ2-2; D tentatively reads TRBD1 or TRBD2 (6 bases each). Deletions cut 7 bases from V and 8 bases from J, with 20 bases between. Germline-derived CDR1 and CDR2 are MDHEN and SYDVKM. The CDR3 is made up of 15 amino acids. CDR3: CASKPGRSGAGELFF. In nucleotides, the CDR3 is TGTGCCAGCAAACCAGGTCGATCGGGGGCTGGGGAGCTGTTTTTT.

As to this clonotype: The DNA is left out, because the CDR3 cannot be placed on it with certainty; the CDR3 is given as TCRdb lists it. This rearrangement joins TRBV4-1 to TRBJ2-1. With termini counted, the CDR3 has 16 amino acids. CDR1 MGHRA and CDR2 YSYEKL come from the germline V gene. The CDR3 here is CASSPFGSGAYNERFF.

This clonotype was detected many times. V and J are TRBV7-9 and TRBJ2-7; D is tentatively TRBD1 or TRBD2 (5 bases each). Between the trimmed V and J ends, which lost 1 base and 6 bases, there was a span of 10 bases. This CDR3 spans 13 amino acids. Germline CDR1 is SEHNR and CDR2 is FQNEAQ (reference sequence). The CDR3 protein is CASSLVGGAEQYF. DNA for the CDR3: TGTGCCAGCAGCTTAGTTGGGGGAGCCGAGCAGTACTTC.